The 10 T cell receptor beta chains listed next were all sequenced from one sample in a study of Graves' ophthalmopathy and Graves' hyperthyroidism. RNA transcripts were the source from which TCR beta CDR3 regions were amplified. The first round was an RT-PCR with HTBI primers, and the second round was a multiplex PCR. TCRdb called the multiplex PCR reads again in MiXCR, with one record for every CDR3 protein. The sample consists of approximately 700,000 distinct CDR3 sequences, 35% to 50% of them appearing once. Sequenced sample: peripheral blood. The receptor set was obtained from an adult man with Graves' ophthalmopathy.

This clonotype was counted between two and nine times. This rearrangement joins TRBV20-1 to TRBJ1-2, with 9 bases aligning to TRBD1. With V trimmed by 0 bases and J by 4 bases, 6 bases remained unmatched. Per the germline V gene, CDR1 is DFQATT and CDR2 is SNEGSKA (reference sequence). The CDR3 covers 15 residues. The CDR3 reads CSARDPGQGAYGYTF. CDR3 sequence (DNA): TGCAGTGCTAGAGACCCGGGACAGGGTGCCTATGGCTACACCTTC.

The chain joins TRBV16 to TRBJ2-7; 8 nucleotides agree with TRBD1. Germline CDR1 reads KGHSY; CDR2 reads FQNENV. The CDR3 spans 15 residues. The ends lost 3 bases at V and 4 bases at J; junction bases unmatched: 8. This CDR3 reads CASSHGTGSWYEQYF. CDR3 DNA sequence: TGTGCCAGCAGCCACGGGACAGGTTCCTGGTACGAGCAGTACTTC.

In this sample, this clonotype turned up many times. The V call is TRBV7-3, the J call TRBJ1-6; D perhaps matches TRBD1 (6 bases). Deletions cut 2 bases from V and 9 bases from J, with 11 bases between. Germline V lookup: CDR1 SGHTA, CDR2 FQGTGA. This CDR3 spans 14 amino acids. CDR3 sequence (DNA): TGTGCCAGCAGCTTAGCAGGGGCTGGTTCACCCCTCCACTTT. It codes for CASSLAGAGSPLHF.

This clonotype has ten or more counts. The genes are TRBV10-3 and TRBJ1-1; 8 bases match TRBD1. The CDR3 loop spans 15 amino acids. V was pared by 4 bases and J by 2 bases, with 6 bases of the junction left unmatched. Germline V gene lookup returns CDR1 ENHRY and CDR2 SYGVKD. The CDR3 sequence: CAISGGRGLNTEAFF. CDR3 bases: TGTGCCATCAGTGGAGGCAGGGGGCTAAACACTGAAGCTTTCTTT.

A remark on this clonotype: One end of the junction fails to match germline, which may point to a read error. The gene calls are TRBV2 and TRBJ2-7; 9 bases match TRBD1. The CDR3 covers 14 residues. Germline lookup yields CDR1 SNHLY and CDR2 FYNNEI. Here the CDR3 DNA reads TGTGACAGCAGTAGGGACAGGGTAATCTACGAGCAGTACTTC. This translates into CDSSRDRVIYEQYF.

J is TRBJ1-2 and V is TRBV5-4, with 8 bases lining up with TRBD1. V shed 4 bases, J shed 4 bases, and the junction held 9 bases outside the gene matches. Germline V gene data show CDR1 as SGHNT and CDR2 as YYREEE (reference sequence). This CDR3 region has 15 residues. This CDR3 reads CASSTAGGALYGYTF. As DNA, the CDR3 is TGTGCCAGCAGCACTGCAGGGGGCGCACTCTATGGCTACACCTTC.

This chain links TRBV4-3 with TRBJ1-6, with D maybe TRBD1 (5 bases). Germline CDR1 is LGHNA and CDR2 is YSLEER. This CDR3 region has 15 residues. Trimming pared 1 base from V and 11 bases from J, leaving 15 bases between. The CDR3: CASSQAAGWVPPLHF. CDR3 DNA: TGCGCCAGCAGCCAAGCAGCAGGGTGGGTTCCACCCCTCCACTTT.

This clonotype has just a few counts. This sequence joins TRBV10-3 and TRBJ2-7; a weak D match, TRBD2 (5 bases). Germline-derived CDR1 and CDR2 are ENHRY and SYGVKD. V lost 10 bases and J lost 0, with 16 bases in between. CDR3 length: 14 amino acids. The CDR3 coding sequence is TGTGCCAGCCGAGAAAGCGGAAACTCCTACGAGCAGTACTTC. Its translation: CASRESGNSYEQYF.

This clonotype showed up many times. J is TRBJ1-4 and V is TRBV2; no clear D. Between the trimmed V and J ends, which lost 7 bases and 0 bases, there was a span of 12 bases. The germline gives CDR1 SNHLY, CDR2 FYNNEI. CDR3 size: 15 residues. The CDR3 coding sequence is TGTGCCAGCACGGGCAGCGTAGCAACTAATGAAAAACTGTTTTTT. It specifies CASTGSVATNEKLFF.

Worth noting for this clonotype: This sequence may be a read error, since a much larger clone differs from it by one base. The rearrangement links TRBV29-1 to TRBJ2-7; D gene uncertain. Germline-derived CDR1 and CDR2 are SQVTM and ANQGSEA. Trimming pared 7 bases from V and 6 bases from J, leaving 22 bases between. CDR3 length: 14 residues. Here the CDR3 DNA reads TGCAGCGCCAGGAGCCCGGAACTACACTGCGAGCAGTACTTC. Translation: CSARSPELHCEQYF.